This TCR beta chain was captured by sequencing in a study of shared T cell receptors in the human thymus. Germline-derived CDR1 and CDR2 are ENHRY and SYGVKD. The V and J ends lost 10 bases and 3 bases, in that order; junction bases with no gene match: 5. This CDR3 is built from 12 residues. Method: immunoSEQ multiplex PCR; TCRdb's copy keeps in-frame clones and lacks some. The table records 700,000 or so clones, 80% to 90% of them present only once. A further study also used this sample, focusing on human thymus T cells. That work adds: Infants served as donors; they were healthy and Finnish and were having corrective surgery for congenital heart defects. The thymus was resected at corrective cardiac surgery. Across thymic and blood repertoires, the usage of V and J genes appeared to be biased. Highly overlapping thymic repertoires in unrelated individuals were reported by related research.

Sequenced material: thymocytes. This sequence joins TRBV10-3 and TRBJ2-7, with 8 positions matching TRBD1. The receptor was derived from a girl in the first two years of life with a congenital heart defect. The CDR3 sequence is CASGQGCYEQYF. The DNA of the CDR3 is TGTGCCAGCGGACAGGGTTGCTACGAGCAGTACTTC.